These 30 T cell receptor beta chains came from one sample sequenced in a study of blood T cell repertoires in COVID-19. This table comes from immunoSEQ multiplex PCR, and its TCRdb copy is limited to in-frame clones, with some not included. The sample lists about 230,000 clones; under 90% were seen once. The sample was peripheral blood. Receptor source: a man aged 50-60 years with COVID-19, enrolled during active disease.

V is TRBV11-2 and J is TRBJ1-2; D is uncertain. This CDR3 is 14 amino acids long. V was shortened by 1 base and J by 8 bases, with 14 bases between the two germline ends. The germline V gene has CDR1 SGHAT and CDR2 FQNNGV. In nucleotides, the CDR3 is TGTGCCAGCAGCTTAGCCGGGTCCACAAGGGGCTACACCTTC. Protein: CASSLAGSTRGYTF.

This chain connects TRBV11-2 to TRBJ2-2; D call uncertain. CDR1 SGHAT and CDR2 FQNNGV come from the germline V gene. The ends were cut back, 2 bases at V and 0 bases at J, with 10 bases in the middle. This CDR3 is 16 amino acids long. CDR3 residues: CASSLTRHTNTGELFF. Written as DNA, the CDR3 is TGTGCCAGCAGCTTAACCAGACATACGAACACCGGGGAGCTGTTTTTT. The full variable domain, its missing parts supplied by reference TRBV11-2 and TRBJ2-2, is EAGVAQSPRYKIIEKRQSVAFWCNPISGHATLYWYQQILGQGPKLLIQFQNNGVVDDSQLPKDRFSAERLKGVDSTLKIQPAKLEDSAVYLCASSLTRHTNTGELFFGEGSRLTVL.

The CDR3: CASSRQGYTGELFF. For the CDR3, the DNA is TGTGCCAGCAGCCGACAGGGGTACACCGGGGAGCTGTTTTTT. The chain links TRBV3-1 (or the pseudogene TRBV3-2) to TRBJ2-2; 8 bases are a match to TRBD1. The CDR3 has 14 amino acids. From germline, CDR1 is LGHDT and CDR2 YNNKEL (reference sequence). Trimming took 4 bases from V and 3 from J; bases not matched to a gene: 1.

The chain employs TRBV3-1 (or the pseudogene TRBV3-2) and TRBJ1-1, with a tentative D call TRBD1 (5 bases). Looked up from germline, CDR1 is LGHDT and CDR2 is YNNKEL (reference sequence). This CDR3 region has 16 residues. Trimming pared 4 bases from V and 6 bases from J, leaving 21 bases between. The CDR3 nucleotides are TGTGCCAGCAGCCGCTGTCTTGCGGGGGATTTAGCTGAAGCTTTCTTT. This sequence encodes CASSRCLAGDLAEAFF.

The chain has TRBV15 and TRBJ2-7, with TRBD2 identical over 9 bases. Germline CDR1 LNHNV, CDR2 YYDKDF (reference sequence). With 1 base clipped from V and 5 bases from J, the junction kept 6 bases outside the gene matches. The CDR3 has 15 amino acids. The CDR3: CATSRGGTSSNEQYF. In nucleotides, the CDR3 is TGTGCCACCAGCAGAGGGGGGACTAGCTCGAACGAGCAGTACTTC.

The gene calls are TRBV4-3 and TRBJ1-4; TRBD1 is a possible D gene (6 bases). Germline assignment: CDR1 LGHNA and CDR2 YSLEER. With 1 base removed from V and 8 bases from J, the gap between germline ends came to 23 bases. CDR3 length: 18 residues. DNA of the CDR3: TGCGCCAGCAGCCAAGTTCTTGGGGGCCCCGGGGCCATCGAAAAACTGTTTTTT. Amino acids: CASSQVLGGPGAIEKLFF.

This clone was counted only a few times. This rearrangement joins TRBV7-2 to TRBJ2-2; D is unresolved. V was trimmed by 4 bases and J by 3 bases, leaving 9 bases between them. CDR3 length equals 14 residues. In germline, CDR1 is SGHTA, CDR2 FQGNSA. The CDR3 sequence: CASSSPVYTGELFF. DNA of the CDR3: TGTGCCAGCAGCTCCCCTGTCTACACCGGGGAGCTGTTTTTT.

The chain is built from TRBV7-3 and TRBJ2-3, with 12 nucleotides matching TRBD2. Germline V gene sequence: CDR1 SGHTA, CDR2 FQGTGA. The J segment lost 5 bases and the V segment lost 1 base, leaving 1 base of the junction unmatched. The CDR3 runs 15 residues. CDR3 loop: CASSLRLAGVDTQYF. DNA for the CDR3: TGTGCCAGCAGCTTAAGACTAGCGGGGGTAGATACGCAGTATTTT.

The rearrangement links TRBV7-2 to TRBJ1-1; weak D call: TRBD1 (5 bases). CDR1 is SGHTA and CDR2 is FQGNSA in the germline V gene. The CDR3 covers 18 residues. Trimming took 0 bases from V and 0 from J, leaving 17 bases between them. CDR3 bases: TGTGCCAGCAGCTTAGCTGGTGGGCGGGGGACCATGAACACTGAAGCTTTCTTT. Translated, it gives CASSLAGGRGTMNTEAFF.

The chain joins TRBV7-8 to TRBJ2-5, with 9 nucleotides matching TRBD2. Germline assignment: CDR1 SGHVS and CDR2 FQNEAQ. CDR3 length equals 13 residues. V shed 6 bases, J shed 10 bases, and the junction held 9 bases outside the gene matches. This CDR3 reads CASSQPGLADQYF. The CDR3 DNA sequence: TGTGCCAGCAGTCAACCGGGACTAGCAGACCAGTACTTC.

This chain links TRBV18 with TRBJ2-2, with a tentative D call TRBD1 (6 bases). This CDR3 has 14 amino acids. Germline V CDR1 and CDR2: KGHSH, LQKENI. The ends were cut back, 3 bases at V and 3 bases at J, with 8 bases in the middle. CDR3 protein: CASSPRTDTGELFF. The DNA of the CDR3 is TGTGCCAGCTCACCGCGGACAGACACCGGGGAGCTGTTTTTT.

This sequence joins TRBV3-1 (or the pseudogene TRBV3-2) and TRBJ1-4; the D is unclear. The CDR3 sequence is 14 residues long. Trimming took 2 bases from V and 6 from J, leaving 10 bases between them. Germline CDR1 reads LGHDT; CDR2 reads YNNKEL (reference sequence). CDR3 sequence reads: CASSQLAGYEKLFF. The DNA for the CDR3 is TGTGCCAGCAGCCAATTGGCCGGGTATGAAAAACTGTTTTTT.

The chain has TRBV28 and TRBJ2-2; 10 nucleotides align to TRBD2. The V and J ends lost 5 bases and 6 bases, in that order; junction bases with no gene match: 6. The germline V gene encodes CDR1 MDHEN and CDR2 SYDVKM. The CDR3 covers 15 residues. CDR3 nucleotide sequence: TGTGCCAGCAGTCTACTAACTAGCGGGGCCGGGGAGCTGTTTTTT. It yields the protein CASSLLTSGAGELFF.

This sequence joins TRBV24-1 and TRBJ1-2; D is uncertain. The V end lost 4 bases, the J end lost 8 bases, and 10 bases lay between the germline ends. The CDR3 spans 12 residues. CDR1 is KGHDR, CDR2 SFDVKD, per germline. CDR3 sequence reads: CATSEAGYGYTF. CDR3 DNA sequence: TGTGCCACCAGTGAGGCGGGGTACGGCTACACCTTC.

The CDR3 nucleotides are TGCGCCAGCAGCCCCGGGACAGGGAGTATCTACGAGCAGTACTTC. This encodes CASSPGTGSIYEQYF. The chain recombines TRBV4-1 with TRBJ2-7; 9 bases are a match to TRBD1. Germline values: CDR1 MGHRA, CDR2 YSYEKL. CDR3 size: 15 residues. Unmatched junction bases numbered 7, after V lost 4 bases and J lost 3 bases.

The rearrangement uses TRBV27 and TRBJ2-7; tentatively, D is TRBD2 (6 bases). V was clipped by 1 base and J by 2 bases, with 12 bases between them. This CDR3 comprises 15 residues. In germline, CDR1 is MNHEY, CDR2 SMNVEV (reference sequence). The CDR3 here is CASSLYGSGAYEQYF. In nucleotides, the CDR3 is TGTGCCAGCAGTTTATATGGTAGCGGAGCCTACGAGCAGTACTTC.

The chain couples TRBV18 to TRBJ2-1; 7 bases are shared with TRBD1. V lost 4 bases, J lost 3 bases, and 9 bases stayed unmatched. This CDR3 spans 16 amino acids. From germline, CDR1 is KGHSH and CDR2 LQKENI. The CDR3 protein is CASSQTTGQDYNEQFF. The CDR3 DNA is TGTGCCAGCTCACAAACGACAGGGCAAGACTACAATGAGCAGTTCTTC.

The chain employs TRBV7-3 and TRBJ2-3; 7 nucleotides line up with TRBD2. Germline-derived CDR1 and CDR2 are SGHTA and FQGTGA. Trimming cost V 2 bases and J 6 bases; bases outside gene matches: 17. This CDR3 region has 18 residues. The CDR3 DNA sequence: TGTGCCAGCAGCTTAGGGGCGAGGGCGGGGGATCCGGCGGATACGCAGTATTTT. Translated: CASSLGARAGDPADTQYF.

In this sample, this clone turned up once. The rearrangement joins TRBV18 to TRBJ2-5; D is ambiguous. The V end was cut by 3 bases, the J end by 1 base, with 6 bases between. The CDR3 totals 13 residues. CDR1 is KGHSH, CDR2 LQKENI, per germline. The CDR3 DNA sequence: TGTGCCAGCTCACCTTACATCCAAGAGACCCAGTACTTC. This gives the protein CASSPYIQETQYF. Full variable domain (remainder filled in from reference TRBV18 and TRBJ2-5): NAGVMQNPRHLVRRRGQEARLRCSPMKGHSHVYWYRQLPEEGLKFMVYLQKENIIDESGMPKERFSAEFPKEGPSILRIQQVVRGDSAAYFCASSPYIQETQYFGPGTRLLVL.

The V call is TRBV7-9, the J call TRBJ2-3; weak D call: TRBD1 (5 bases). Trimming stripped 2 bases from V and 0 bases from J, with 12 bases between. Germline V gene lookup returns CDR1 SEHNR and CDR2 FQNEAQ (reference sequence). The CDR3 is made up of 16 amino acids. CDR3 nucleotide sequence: TGTGCCAGCAGCTTACCTGACAGTCAGAGCACAGATACGCAGTATTTT. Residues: CASSLPDSQSTDTQYF.

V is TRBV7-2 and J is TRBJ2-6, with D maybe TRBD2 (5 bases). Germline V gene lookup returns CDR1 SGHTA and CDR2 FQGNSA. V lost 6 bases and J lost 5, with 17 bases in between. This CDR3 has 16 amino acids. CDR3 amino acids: CASSPPGVRRANVLTF. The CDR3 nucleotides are TGTGCCAGCAGTCCCCCCGGGGTTAGACGGGCCAACGTCCTGACTTTC.

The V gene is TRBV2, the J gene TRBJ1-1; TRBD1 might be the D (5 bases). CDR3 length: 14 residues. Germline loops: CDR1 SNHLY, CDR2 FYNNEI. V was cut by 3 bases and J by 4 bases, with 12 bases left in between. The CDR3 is CASSDQGMVTEAFF. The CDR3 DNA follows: TGTGCCAGCAGTGATCAGGGTATGGTCACTGAAGCTTTCTTT. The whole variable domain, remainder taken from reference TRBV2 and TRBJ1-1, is EPEVTQTPSHQVTQMGQEVILRCVPISNHLYFYWYRQILGQKVEFLVSFYNNEISEKSEIFDDQFSVERPDGSNFTLKIRSTKLEDSAMYFCASSDQGMVTEAFFGQGTRLTVV.

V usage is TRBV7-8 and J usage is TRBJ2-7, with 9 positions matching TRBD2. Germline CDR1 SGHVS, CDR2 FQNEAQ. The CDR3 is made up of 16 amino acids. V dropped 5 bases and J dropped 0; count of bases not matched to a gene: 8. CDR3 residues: CASSPVAGANSYEQYF. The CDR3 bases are TGTGCCAGCAGCCCGGTAGCGGGAGCGAACTCCTACGAGCAGTACTTC. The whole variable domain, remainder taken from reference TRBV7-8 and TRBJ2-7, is GAGVSQSPRYKVAKRGQDVALRCDPISGHVSLFWYQQALGQGPEFLTYFQNEAQLDKSGLPSDRFFAERPEGSVSTLKIQRTQQEDSAVYLCASSPVAGANSYEQYFGPGTRLTVT.

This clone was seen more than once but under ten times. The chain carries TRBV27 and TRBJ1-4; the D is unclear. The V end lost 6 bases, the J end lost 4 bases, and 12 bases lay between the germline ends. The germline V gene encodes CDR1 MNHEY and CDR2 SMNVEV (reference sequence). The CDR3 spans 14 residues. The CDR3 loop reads CASRPGSFNEKLFF. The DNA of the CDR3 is TGTGCCAGCAGACCGGGGAGTTTTAATGAAAAACTGTTTTTT.

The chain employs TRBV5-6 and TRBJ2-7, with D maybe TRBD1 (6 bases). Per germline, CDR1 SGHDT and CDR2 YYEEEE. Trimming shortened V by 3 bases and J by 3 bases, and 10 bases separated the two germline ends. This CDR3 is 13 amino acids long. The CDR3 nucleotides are TGTGCCAGCAGCTCGACAGGACACTACGAGCAGTACTTC. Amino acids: CASSSTGHYEQYF.

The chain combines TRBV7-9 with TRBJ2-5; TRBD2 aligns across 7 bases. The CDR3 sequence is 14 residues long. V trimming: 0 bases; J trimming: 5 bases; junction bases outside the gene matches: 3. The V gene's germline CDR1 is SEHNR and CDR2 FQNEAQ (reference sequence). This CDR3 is CASSLAPGGETQYF. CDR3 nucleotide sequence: TGTGCCAGCAGCTTAGCCCCCGGGGGGGAGACCCAGTACTTC.

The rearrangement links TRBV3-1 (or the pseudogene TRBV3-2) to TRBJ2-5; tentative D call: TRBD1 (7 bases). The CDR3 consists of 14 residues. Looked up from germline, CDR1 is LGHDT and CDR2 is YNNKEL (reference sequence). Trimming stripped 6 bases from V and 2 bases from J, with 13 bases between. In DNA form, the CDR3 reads TGTGCCAGCAGAAACCAGGGGGGACAAGAGACCCAGTACTTC. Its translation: CASRNQGGQETQYF.

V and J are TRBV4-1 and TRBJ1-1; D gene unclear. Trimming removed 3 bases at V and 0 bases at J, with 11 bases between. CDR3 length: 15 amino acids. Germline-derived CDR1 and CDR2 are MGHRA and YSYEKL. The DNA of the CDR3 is TGCGCCAGCAGCCACTACGCGGGCCTGAACACTGAAGCTTTCTTT. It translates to CASSHYAGLNTEAFF.

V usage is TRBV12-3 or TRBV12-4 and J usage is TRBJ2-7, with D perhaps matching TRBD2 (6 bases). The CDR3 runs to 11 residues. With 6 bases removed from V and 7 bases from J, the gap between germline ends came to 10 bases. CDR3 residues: CASRLGGEQYF. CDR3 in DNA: TGTGCCAGCAGACTCGGAGGGGAGCAGTACTTC.

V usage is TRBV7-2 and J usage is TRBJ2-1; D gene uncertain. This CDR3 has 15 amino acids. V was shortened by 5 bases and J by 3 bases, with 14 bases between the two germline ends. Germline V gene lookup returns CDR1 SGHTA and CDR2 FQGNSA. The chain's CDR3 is CASSPYPGFYNEQFF. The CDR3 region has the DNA TGTGCCAGCAGCCCATATCCCGGTTTCTACAATGAGCAGTTCTTC. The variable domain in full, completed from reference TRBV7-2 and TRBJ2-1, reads GAGVSQSPSNKVTEKGKDVELRCDPISGHTALYWYRQSLGQGLEFLIYFQGNSAPDKSGLPSDRFSAERTGGSVSTLTIQRTQQEDSAVYLCASSPYPGFYNEQFFGPGTRLTVL.